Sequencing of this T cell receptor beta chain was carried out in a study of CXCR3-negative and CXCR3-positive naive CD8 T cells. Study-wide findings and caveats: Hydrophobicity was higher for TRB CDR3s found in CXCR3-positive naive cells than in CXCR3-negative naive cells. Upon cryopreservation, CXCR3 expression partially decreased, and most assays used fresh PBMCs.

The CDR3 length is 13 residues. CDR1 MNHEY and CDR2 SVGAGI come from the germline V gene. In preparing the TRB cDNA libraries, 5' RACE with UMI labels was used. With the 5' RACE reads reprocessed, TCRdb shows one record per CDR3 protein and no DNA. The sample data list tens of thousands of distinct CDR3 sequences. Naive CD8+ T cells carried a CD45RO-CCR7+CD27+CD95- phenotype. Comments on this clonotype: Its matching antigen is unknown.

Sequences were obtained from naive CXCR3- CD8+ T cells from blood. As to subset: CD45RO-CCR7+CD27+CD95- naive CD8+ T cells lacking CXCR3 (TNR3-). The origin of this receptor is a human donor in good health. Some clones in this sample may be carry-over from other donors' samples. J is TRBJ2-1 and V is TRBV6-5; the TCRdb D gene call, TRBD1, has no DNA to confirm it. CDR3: CATRGGTYNEQFF.